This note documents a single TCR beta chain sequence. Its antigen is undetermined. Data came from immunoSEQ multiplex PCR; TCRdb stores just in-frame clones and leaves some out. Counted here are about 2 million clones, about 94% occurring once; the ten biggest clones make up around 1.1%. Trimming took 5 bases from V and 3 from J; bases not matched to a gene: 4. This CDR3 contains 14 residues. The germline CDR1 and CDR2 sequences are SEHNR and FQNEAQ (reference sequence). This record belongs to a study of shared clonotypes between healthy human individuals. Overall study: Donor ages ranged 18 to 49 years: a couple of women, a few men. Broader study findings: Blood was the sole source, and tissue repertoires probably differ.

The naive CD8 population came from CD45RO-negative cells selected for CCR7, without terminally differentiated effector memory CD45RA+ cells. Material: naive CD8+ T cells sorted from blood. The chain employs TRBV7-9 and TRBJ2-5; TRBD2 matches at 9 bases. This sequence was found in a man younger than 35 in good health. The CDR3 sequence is CASSPPSGKETQYF. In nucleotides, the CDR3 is TGTGCCAGCAGCCCCCCTAGCGGGAAAGAGACCCAGTACTTC.